Given below is one TCR beta chain in context. With 4 bases removed from V and 6 bases from J, the gap between germline ends came to 18 bases. The germline V gene has CDR1 SNHLY and CDR2 FYNNEI. The CDR3 is made up of 15 amino acids. The source of the sample is a study of blood T cell repertoires in COVID-19. Sequenced by immunoSEQ multiplex PCR; TCRdb stores in-frame clones only, minus some. The sample lists 350,000 or so clones, approximately 90% seen once, with 1.5% to 2% in the top ten. Sequenced: peripheral blood. The receptor was isolated from a woman aged 30 to 39 with COVID-19, enrolled during active disease. This chain uses TRBV2 with TRBJ1-1, with D maybe TRBD1 (5 bases). The CDR3: CASSGDGGEEAEAFF. The CDR3, as DNA: TGTGCCAGCAGTGGGGACGGGGGGGAAGAGGCTGAAGCTTTCTTT.